The entry that follows covers one T cell receptor beta chain sequence. Looked up from germline, CDR1 is MDHEN and CDR2 is SYDVKM. V shed 5 bases and J 7 bases; nucleotides not matched to a gene: 7. This CDR3 is 14 amino acids long. This specimen belongs to a study of blood T cell repertoires in COVID-19. About the research overall: T cells, B-cell-depleted T cells, or PBMCs supplied cDNA or gDNA.

Using immunoSEQ multiplex PCR, the repertoire was profiled, and TCRdb retains in-frame clones only, with some absent. Of approximately 58,000 clones detected, about 85% appear once; the ten largest clones hold around 4.5%. The receptor was derived from a man aged 40-49 years with active COVID-19. Sequenced input: peripheral blood. This chain connects TRBV28 to TRBJ1-5; 8 nucleotides match TRBD1. The CDR3 DNA reads TGTGCCAGCAGTCACCGGACAGGGAACCAGCCCCAGCATTTT. Amino acid sequence: CASSHRTGNQPQHF. Full variable domain (remainder filled in from reference TRBV28 and TRBJ1-5): DVKVTQSSRYLVKRTGEKVFLECVQDMDHENMFWYRQDPGLGLRLIYFSYDVKMKEKGDIPEGYSVSREKKERFSLILESASTNQTSMYLCASSHRTGNQPQHFGDGTRLSIL.